This T cell receptor beta chain is drawn from a study of blood T cell repertoires in COVID-19. The overall study: The United States, Italy and Spain supplied acute and convalescent COVID-19 samples. T cells, B-cell-depleted T cells, or PBMCs provided the cDNA or gDNA that served as material.

As originally analysed: Estimates of nucleated cell counts were drawn from the amplification of reference gene primers. The data were produced by immunoSEQ multiplex PCR, yet TCRdb's version contains in-frame clones alone and is incomplete. V, J and clone size were drawn from that table, and D and trimming were deduced from the DNA. The sample contains some 400,000 clones, about 88% of which appear only once. This clone has a single count. The CDR3 loop spans 14 amino acids. With V trimmed by 2 bases and J by 7 bases, 4 bases remained unmatched. Germline V gene sequence: CDR1 WSHSY, CDR2 SAAADI. The clonotype was recovered from a human donor in a cohort sampled during active COVID-19. The sequenced sample was peripheral blood. This chain uses TRBV10-2 with TRBJ1-4, with 7 bases aligning to TRBD1. The DNA for the CDR3 is TGCGCCAGCAGTGAGGAAGGGGGCGGTGAAAAACTGTTTTTT. This codes for CASSEEGGGEKLFF.